The 4 T cell receptor beta chains below all came from one sample that was sequenced in a study of beta chain features in type 1 diabetes. Every isolated RNA sample was fully reverse transcribed, so sequencing captured expressed TCRB transcripts. Sequenced by immunoSEQ multiplex PCR; TCRdb stores in-frame clones only, minus some. The sample consists of around 690,000 clones, about an eighth of them appearing once. These receptors' targets are unknown. Study-wide results and limits: Shortening that was moderate but significant affected the TCRB CDR3s of Type 1 diabetes patients in all four CD4+ subsets.

The source material was naive CD4+ T cells from blood. The receptor set was obtained from a man aged 25-40 years with type 1 diabetes.

This clone was counted a few times. The CDR3 DNA reads as TGTGCCTGGACGGCCGGGACAGGGAATGAAAAACTGTTTTTT. Its translation: CAWTAGTGNEKLFF. The chain has TRBV30 and TRBJ1-4; 9 bases line up with TRBD1. Per germline, CDR1 GTSNPN and CDR2 SVGIG (reference sequence). V lost 4 bases, J lost 5 bases, and 5 bases stayed unmatched. This CDR3 has 14 residues.

For the CDR3, the DNA is TGTGCCAGCAGGTCAGGACTAGCAAGGATAGCTGAGCAGTTCTTC. Translated: CASRSGLARIAEQFF. The chain recombines TRBV28 with TRBJ2-1, with TRBD2 matching over 8 bases. This CDR3 is 15 amino acids long. In germline, CDR1 is MDHEN, CDR2 SYDVKM. The J segment lost 9 bases and the V segment lost 6 bases, leaving 13 bases of the junction unmatched.

A few counts support this clone. The chain combines TRBV19 with TRBJ2-6; D is undetermined. V shed 7 bases and J shed 0 bases, with 16 bases lying between them. CDR3 length: 17 amino acids. Germline CDR1 reads LNHDA; CDR2 reads SQIVND (reference sequence). CDR3 sequence: CASTRSLIGSGANVLTF. CDR3 DNA: TGTGCCAGTACCCGCTCCCTTATCGGCTCTGGGGCCAACGTCCTGACTTTC.

The CDR3 DNA follows: TGTGCCAGCAGCGTAACTAGCGGGGGCCCCTACGAGCAGTACTTC. This encodes CASSVTSGGPYEQYF. V is TRBV9 and J is TRBJ2-7, with TRBD2 identical over 11 bases. The CDR3 is 15 residues long. Germline loops: CDR1 SGDLS, CDR2 YYNGEE. The V and J ends lost 1 base and 2 bases, in that order; junction bases with no gene match: 2.